This passage covers 26 T cell receptor beta chains from one sample sequenced in a study of memory CD4+ T cells and cytomegalovirus serostatus. Here immunoSEQ multiplex PCR was the method, and the copy in TCRdb shows in-frame clones only, minus some. Altogether about 59,000 clones are present, around three quarters being singletons, with the ten largest covering around 0.53%. Single viable CD3+CD4+CD8-CD45RO+ cells were sorted as the memory CD4+ T cells. The source material was memory CD4+ T cells from blood. These receptors were taken from an adult in good health and CMV-seronegative. Some clones in this sample may be carry-over from other donors' samples.

The genes are TRBV4-3 and TRBJ2-7; TRBD1 agrees at 7 bases. V shed 3 bases and J 2 bases; nucleotides not matched to a gene: 7. This CDR3 has 15 residues. Germline-derived CDR1 and CDR2 are LGHNA and YSLEER. The CDR3 loop reads CASSHTPTGPYEQYF. The CDR3 DNA is TGCGCCAGCAGCCACACCCCGACAGGGCCCTACGAGCAGTACTTC.

V is TRBV30 and J is TRBJ2-5, with 7 positions matching TRBD2. Germline V CDR1 and CDR2: GTSNPN, SVGIG (reference sequence). The V and J ends lost 2 bases and 4 bases, in that order; junction bases with no gene match: 10. CDR3 length: 15 residues. Here the CDR3 reads CAWSFPGLRGETQYF. In DNA form, the CDR3 reads TGTGCCTGGAGTTTTCCGGGACTACGGGGAGAGACCCAGTACTTC. The variable domain in full, with the rest retrieved from reference TRBV30 and TRBJ2-5, is SQTIHQWPATLVQPVGSPLSLECTVEGTSNPNLYWYRQAAGRGLQLLFYSVGIGQISSEVPQNLSASRPQDRQFILSSKKLLLSDSGFYLCAWSFPGLRGETQYFGPGTRLLVL.

J is TRBJ1-1 and V is TRBV15, with D unclear. This CDR3 is built from 14 residues. The V end was cut by 1 base, the J end by 0 bases, with 6 bases between. Germline CDR1 and CDR2: LNHNV and YYDKDF (reference sequence). The CDR3 nucleotides are TGTGCCACCAGCAGAGCTGGCATGAACACTGAAGCTTTCTTT. This gives the protein CATSRAGMNTEAFF.

The DNA of the CDR3 is TGTGCCATCAGGGTACCGGGACAGGGGGGCAACACTGAAGCTTTCTTT. Residues: CAIRVPGQGGNTEAFF. This chain connects TRBV10-3 to TRBJ1-1; TRBD1 aligns across 11 bases. V gave up 6 bases and J gave up 2 bases; unmatched junction bases: 8. This CDR3 contains 16 residues. Germline V gives CDR1 ENHRY, CDR2 SYGVKD.

The rearrangement joins TRBV5-4 to TRBJ1-1; 7 bases align to TRBD1. V trimming: 0 bases; J trimming: 5 bases; junction bases outside the gene matches: 7. CDR3 size: 15 residues. The germline gives CDR1 SGHNT, CDR2 YYREEE (reference sequence). This CDR3 reads CASSLVGGTGTEAFF. In DNA, the CDR3 is TGTGCCAGCAGCTTGGTAGGGGGCACCGGGACTGAAGCTTTCTTT. The full variable domain, completed using reference TRBV5-4 and TRBJ1-1, is ETGVTQSPTHLIKTRGQQVTLRCSSQSGHNTVSWYQQALGQGPQFIFQYYREEENGRGNFPPRFSGLQFPNYSSELNVNALELDDSALYLCASSLVGGTGTEAFFGQGTRLTVV.

There are a few counts of this clone. This specimen includes other DNA sequences encoding the same CDR3. This rearrangement joins TRBV20-1 to TRBJ1-1; D remains unclear. Germline lookup yields CDR1 DFQATT and CDR2 SNEGSKA (reference sequence). V lost 6 bases to trimming and J lost 1 base, with 6 bases between them. CDR3 length: 11 residues. CDR3 coding DNA: TGCAGTGCACCGGAGAACACTGAAGCTTTCTTT. It translates to CSAPENTEAFF.

A single count supports this clone. This chain links TRBV5-4 with TRBJ1-6; D unclear. The CDR3 is made up of 13 amino acids. V was clipped by 1 base and J by 7 bases, with 6 bases between them. CDR1 is SGHNT, CDR2 YYREEE, per germline (reference sequence). The CDR3 loop reads CASSLLANSPLHF. CDR3 DNA: TGTGCCAGCAGCTTGCTCGCAAATTCACCCCTCCACTTT.

The V gene is TRBV10-3, the J gene TRBJ2-7, with 8 nucleotides matching TRBD1. V lost 7 bases to trimming and J lost 4 bases; unmatched junction nucleotides: 6. Germline V CDR1 and CDR2: ENHRY, SYGVKD. This CDR3 comprises 13 residues. The CDR3 loop is CAITQGARYEQYF. CDR3 nucleotide sequence: TGTGCCATCACGCAGGGGGCAAGGTACGAGCAGTACTTC.

This clone occurred a few times. This chain joins TRBV6-1 and TRBJ1-4; D may be TRBD1 (5 bases). Per germline, CDR1 MNHNS and CDR2 SASEGT. V shed 4 bases and J shed 5 bases, with 8 bases lying between them. The CDR3 totals 13 residues. In nucleotides, the CDR3 is TGTGCCAGCAGTGCGGGGCCAAATGAAAAACTGTTTTTT. Its translation is CASSAGPNEKLFF.

This clone showed up just a few times. The chain combines TRBV27 with TRBJ2-6; 12 positions match TRBD1. The CDR3 is 18 residues long. CDR1 is MNHEY, CDR2 SMNVEV, per germline (reference sequence). The trim removed 5 bases at V and 2 bases at J, leaving 7 bases unmatched. This CDR3 is CASSAAGTGGAGANVLTF. The CDR3 coding sequence is TGTGCCAGCAGTGCCGCCGGGACAGGGGGCGCTGGGGCCAACGTCCTGACTTTC. Complete variable domain (other parts from reference TRBV27 and TRBJ2-6): EAQVTQNPRYLITVTGKKLTVTCSQNMNHEYMSWYRQDPGLGLRQIYYSMNVEVTDKGDVPEGYKVSRKEKRNFPLILESPSPNQTSLYFCASSAAGTGGAGANVLTFGAGSRLTVL.

The chain carries TRBV7-9 and TRBJ2-5, with a possible D match to TRBD1 (5 bases). Germline assignment: CDR1 SEHNR and CDR2 FQNEAQ (reference sequence). CDR3 length equals 14 residues. Trimming cost V 5 bases and J 1 base, with 11 bases left between them. The CDR3 bases are TGTGCCAGCAGCCAAGGTACAGGCCAAGAGACCCAGTACTTC. Translating it yields CASSQGTGQETQYF.

This chain connects TRBV7-2 to TRBJ2-7; 8 positions agree with TRBD2. Germline CDR1 is SGHTA and CDR2 is FQGNSA. This CDR3 has 15 amino acids. After removal of 3 bases from V and 5 bases from J, the junction contained 9 bases not matched to a gene. The chain's CDR3 is CASSFHVAGGNEQYF. The DNA of the CDR3 is TGTGCCAGCAGCTTCCATGTGGCGGGAGGTAACGAGCAGTACTTC.

The J gene is TRBJ2-7, the V gene TRBV28; 14 bases line up with TRBD2. With V trimmed by 3 bases and J by 1 base, 5 bases remained unmatched. This CDR3 has 17 residues. Per the germline V gene, CDR1 is MDHEN and CDR2 is SYDVKM. CDR3 bases: TGTGCCAGCAGTTTTATTTGGACTAGCGGGAGGTCCTACGAGCAGTACTTC. It yields the protein CASSFIWTSGRSYEQYF.

The J gene is TRBJ1-2, the V gene TRBV19; possible D gene TRBD1, 5 bases. This CDR3 is 13 amino acids long. Trimming removed 7 bases from V and 4 bases from J, with 13 bases in between. The germline gives CDR1 LNHDA, CDR2 SQIVND (reference sequence). CDR3 DNA sequence: TGTGCCAGTAACGAGGCTGGGACCTATGGCTACACCTTC. Its translation is CASNEAGTYGYTF.

The chain recombines TRBV4-2 with TRBJ1-5; TRBD1 might be the D (5 bases). The germline gives CDR1 LGHNA, CDR2 YNFKEQ. V gave up 0 bases and J gave up 6 bases, with 9 bases separating them. CDR3 length: 14 amino acids. The CDR3 loop is CASSQDWGSQPQHF. The CDR3 bases are TGTGCCAGCAGCCAAGATTGGGGGAGTCAGCCCCAGCATTTT.

This clone has a single count. The chain joins TRBV2 to TRBJ2-5; 13 bases line up with TRBD2. V dropped 4 bases and J dropped 3; count of bases not matched to a gene: 14. Germline V gene data show CDR1 as SNHLY and CDR2 as FYNNEI. The CDR3 loop spans 19 amino acids. The CDR3 reads CASSGFPHTSGRAEETQYF. Written as DNA, the CDR3 is TGTGCCAGCAGTGGATTCCCCCACACTAGCGGGAGGGCCGAAGAGACCCAGTACTTC. Using reference TRBV2 and TRBJ2-5 for the parts outside the CDR3, the full variable domain is EPEVTQTPSHQVTQMGQEVILRCVPISNHLYFYWYRQILGQKVEFLVSFYNNEISEKSEIFDDQFSVERPDGSNFTLKIRSTKLEDSAMYFCASSGFPHTSGRAEETQYFGPGTRLLVL.

The chain combines TRBV6-6 with TRBJ1-2, with D perhaps matching TRBD1 (5 bases). CDR3 size: 13 residues. CDR1 is MNHNY and CDR2 is SVGAGI in the germline V gene (reference sequence). V was clipped by 2 bases and J by 4 bases, with 8 bases between them. CDR3 DNA sequence: TGTGCCAGCAGTTACACGGGGCCCTATGGCTACACCTTC. It is translated as CASSYTGPYGYTF.

The chain joins TRBV30 to TRBJ1-1, with 8 bases matching TRBD1. The V and J ends lost 5 bases and 0 bases, in that order; junction bases with no gene match: 5. Per the germline V gene, CDR1 is GTSNPN and CDR2 is SVGIG (reference sequence). The length of the CDR3 is 14 residues. CDR3 nucleotide sequence: TGTGCCTGGGCCAGGGGGCGAGTGAACACTGAAGCTTTCTTT. Encoded protein: CAWARGRVNTEAFF.

The rearrangement links TRBV10-3 to TRBJ2-1; 14 nucleotides agree with TRBD2. V lost 2 bases to trimming and J lost 7 bases; unmatched junction nucleotides: 4. Germline CDR1 is ENHRY and CDR2 is SYGVKD. This CDR3 is 16 amino acids long. CDR3 DNA sequence: TGTGCCATCAGTGAGGGGACTAGCGGGAGAGGAAATGAGCAGTTCTTC. This codes for CAISEGTSGRGNEQFF.

The chain is built from TRBV2 and TRBJ2-5, with 7 bases lining up with TRBD1. The CDR3 is made up of 15 amino acids. With V trimmed by 8 bases and J by 5 bases, 14 bases remained unmatched. Germline CDR1 SNHLY, CDR2 FYNNEI. CDR3 in DNA: TGTGCCAGCCAGAGGGACAGTCTTAGGGGGGAGACCCAGTACTTC. This encodes CASQRDSLRGETQYF.

The chain carries TRBV28 and TRBJ1-4; D is possibly TRBD1 (5 bases). V was pared by 6 bases and J by 7 bases, with 15 bases between. CDR1 is MDHEN, CDR2 SYDVKM, per germline. This CDR3 is built from 14 residues. CDR3 bases: TGTGCCAGCAGCATAACAGGAGGCCTTGAAAAACTGTTTTTT. This translates into CASSITGGLEKLFF.

This chain joins TRBV6-4 and TRBJ1-2, with 8 bases identical to TRBD1. Germline V gene lookup returns CDR1 MRHNA and CDR2 SNTAGT. The J segment lost 10 bases and the V segment lost 6 bases, leaving 10 bases of the junction unmatched. The CDR3 covers 13 residues. CDR3 residues: CASSPQGERVYTF. The CDR3 DNA reads as TGTGCCAGCAGCCCACAGGGGGAGAGGGTCTACACCTTC.

There are a few counts of this clone. V usage is TRBV5-1 and J usage is TRBJ2-2; D not resolved. From germline, CDR1 is SGHRS and CDR2 YFSETQ. The ends were cut back, 0 bases at V and 0 bases at J, with 9 bases in the middle. The CDR3 spans 16 residues. CDR3 amino acids: CASSLVPSPNTGELFF. CDR3 nucleotide sequence: TGCGCCAGCAGCTTGGTACCCAGCCCGAACACCGGGGAGCTGTTTTTT.

The rearrangement joins TRBV11-2 to TRBJ1-3; weak D call: TRBD1 (5 bases). Germline V CDR1 and CDR2: SGHAT, FQNNGV. V lost 5 bases, J lost 0 bases, and 17 bases lay in between. The CDR3 length is 17 residues. The CDR3 protein is CASSPYGGRSSGNTIYF. The CDR3 DNA reads as TGTGCCAGCAGCCCTTACGGGGGACGGAGCTCTGGAAACACCATATATTTT. Full variable domain (remainder filled in from reference TRBV11-2 and TRBJ1-3): EAGVAQSPRYKIIEKRQSVAFWCNPISGHATLYWYQQILGQGPKLLIQFQNNGVVDDSQLPKDRFSAERLKGVDSTLKIQPAKLEDSAVYLCASSPYGGRSSGNTIYFGEGSWLTVV.

The chain uses TRBV7-9 and TRBJ2-7, with TRBD2 matching 7 bases. The V and J ends lost 5 bases and 6 bases, in that order; junction bases with no gene match: 7. The germline gives CDR1 SEHNR, CDR2 FQNEAQ (reference sequence). The CDR3 extends over 13 amino acids. The CDR3 coding sequence is TGTGCCAGCAGCCCCGTCTCGGGGGGCGAGCAGTACTTC. The encoded protein is CASSPVSGGEQYF. The entire variable domain, with the rest obtained from reference TRBV7-9 and TRBJ2-7, is as follows: DTGVSQNPRHKITKRGQNVTFRCDPISEHNRLYWYRQTLGQGPEFLTYFQNEAQLEKSRLLSDRFSAERPKGSFSTLEIQRTEQGDSAMYLCASSPVSGGEQYFGPGTRLTVT.

The rearrangement uses TRBV19 and TRBJ2-2, with 8 nucleotides matching TRBD1. Germline CDR1 LNHDA, CDR2 SQIVND (reference sequence). The J segment lost 1 base and the V segment lost 6 bases, leaving 7 bases of the junction unmatched. The CDR3 runs 16 residues. The CDR3 DNA follows: TGTGCCAGTAGGAGAGCCGGGACAGGGAACACCGGGGAGCTGTTTTTT. Translation gives CASRRAGTGNTGELFF.